A selection of T cell receptor beta chains follows, all from one sample in a study of shared clonotypes between healthy human individuals. Only in-frame clones appear in the TCRdb table, and some are missing; sequencing was by immunoSEQ multiplex PCR. The sample lists under 300,000 clones, 65% occurring once. Specimen: memory CD4+ T cells sorted from blood. These receptors came from a man aged 25-40 years in good health. The CDR3 runs from the conserved cysteine through the conserved F or W. Each record gives: V gene, D gene, clone size, J gene, CDR3 protein, CDR3 DNA. The D gene is left open where the match is weak. For some rows the clone size is stated as once, few or many, or as a class when expanded; others skip it.

v_call: TRBV20-1; d_call: NA; clone_size: NA; j_call: TRBJ1-1; cdr3_aa: CSANPEDGAFF; cdr3_nt: TGCAGTGCTAACCCCGAAGATGGAGCTTTCTTT
v_call: TRBV5-4; d_call: TRBD2; clone_size: NA; j_call: TRBJ2-1; cdr3_aa: CASSSRLAGAVHEQFF; cdr3_nt: TGTGCCAGCAGCTCCAGACTAGCGGGTGCCGTACATGAGCAGTTCTTC
v_call: TRBV21-1; d_call: NA; clone_size: NA; j_call: TRBJ2-1; cdr3_aa: CASSKGLYSGLVTYEQFF; cdr3_nt: TGTGCCAGCAGCAAAGGCCTCTACAGCGGTCTAGTGACCTACGAGCAGTTCTTC
v_call: TRBV7-8; d_call: NA; clone_size: NA; j_call: TRBJ1-5; cdr3_aa: CASSSRAGDSNQPQHF; cdr3_nt: TGTGCCAGCAGCTCAAGAGCGGGGGATAGCAATCAGCCCCAGCATTTT
v_call: TRBV2; d_call: NA; clone_size: few; j_call: TRBJ2-7; cdr3_aa: CASKSGASYEQYF; cdr3_nt: TGTGCCAGCAAATCCGGGGCCTCCTACGAGCAGTACTTC
v_call: TRBV15; d_call: NA; clone_size: few; j_call: TRBJ2-1; cdr3_aa: CATSSGNEQFF; cdr3_nt: TGTGCCACCTCTTCCGGCAATGAGCAGTTCTTC
v_call: TRBV6-5; d_call: NA; clone_size: few; j_call: TRBJ1-2; cdr3_aa: CASSEPPGYGYTF; cdr3_nt: TGTGCCAGCAGTGAGCCCCCCGGTTATGGCTACACCTTC
v_call: TRBV18; d_call: NA; clone_size: NA; j_call: TRBJ1-1; cdr3_aa: CASSGMGDTEAFF; cdr3_nt: TGTGCCAGCTCAGGGATGGGCGACACTGAAGCTTTCTTT
v_call: TRBV5-6; d_call: NA; clone_size: few; j_call: TRBJ2-1; cdr3_aa: CASSLRVGIYNEQFF; cdr3_nt: TGTGCCAGCAGCTTGAGAGTGGGGATATACAATGAGCAGTTCTTC
v_call: TRBV18; d_call: NA; clone_size: few; j_call: TRBJ2-7; cdr3_aa: CASSPGLETEQYF; cdr3_nt: TGTGCCAGCTCACCGGGACTGGAAACCGAGCAGTACTTC